This T cell receptor (beta chain) was documented in a study of blood T cell repertoires in COVID-19. Germline V gene sequence: CDR1 SNHLY, CDR2 FYNNEI. The CDR3 extends over 16 amino acids. Trimming removed 9 bases from V and 0 bases from J; junction bases left unmatched: 6. Sequencing was performed with immunoSEQ multiplex PCR; in TCRdb, only in-frame clones are kept and a portion is missing. The table shows around 300,000 clones, with around 88% occurring only once. The sequence was obtained from a man aged 30-40 years with active or convalescent COVID-19. The sample taken for sequencing was peripheral blood. The rearrangement links TRBV2 to TRBJ2-2; 11 bases map to TRBD2. The CDR3 DNA reads TGTGCCAGTAGCGGGGGGGCCTCGGCGAACACCGGGGAGCTGTTTTTT. This translates into CASSGGASANTGELFF.